This TCR beta chain was captured by sequencing in a study of shared clonotypes between healthy human individuals. V dropped 2 bases and J dropped 1; count of bases not matched to a gene: 5. There are 16 residues in the CDR3. Germline V gene lookup returns CDR1 MGHRA and CDR2 YSYEKL. CD8 cells classed as naive were CD45RO-negative and positively selected for CCR7, excluding terminally differentiated effector memory CD45RA+ cells. Study results and limitations: Blood was the sole source, and tissue repertoires probably differ.

200 to 250 ng DNA, 30,000 or so T cell genomes, went into each sorted-subset replicate PCR. Sequenced by immunoSEQ multiplex PCR; TCRdb stores in-frame clones only, minus some. Altogether about 820,000 clones are present, 90% to 95% being singletons, with the ten largest covering 20% to 30%. As for this clone: Its antigen remains unknown.

The origin of this receptor is a man younger than 45 in good health. The sample comprised naive CD8+ T cells sorted from blood. The rearrangement joins TRBV4-1 to TRBJ1-5, with 7 positions matching TRBD1. CDR3: CASSQISGGSNQPQHF. The CDR3 nucleotides read TGCGCCAGCAGCCAAATATCAGGGGGAAGCAATCAGCCCCAGCATTTT.